This T cell receptor (beta chain) was captured in a study of T cells in pancreatic ductal adenocarcinoma (dated by TCRdb to 2017 to 2019). Background on the whole study: The work assessed suppressive cells as well as CD8+ T cells infiltrating resected pancreatic ductal adenocarcinoma, measuring their numbers, locations, and properties, in order to shed light on the adaptive T-cell response that occurs naturally. Here is what the overall study found, with its caveats: Comparisons of clonality between tumor and blood may be biased toward lower diversity because tumors are enriched in CD45RO+ effector T cells rather than naive T cells. There was no significant difference in T-cell clonality between tumor and blood, where mean clonality was around 0.1 for tumors and 0.072 for blood. Since most people with pancreatic cancer show up with disease that cannot be operated on, the resected cohort was biased toward the minority who had early-stage disease. Blood samples had more total productive templates and 6.5 to 9.5-fold more unique clonotypes than tumor samples.

The immunoSEQ hsTCRB kit was used to amplify TCR beta CDR3 regions from genomic DNA. An Illumina HiSeq system was used for high-throughput TRB CDR3 sequencing. Under the source paper's analysis protocol: The immunoSEQ software was used to analyze sequencing reads, and nonproductive sequences containing premature stops or frame-shifts were removed. To calculate repertoire clonality, Shannon entropy was normalized by log2 of the number of unique productive sequences, and that value was subtracted from one. TCRdb took this table from immuneACCESS and kept in-frame rearrangements with V and J called. Such tables lack part of the clones; where checked against another copy, unresolved V genes explain under half of the gap, and the rest is unexplained. Clone size and V and J calls were adopted from that table, with D and trimming inferred from the DNA. Recorded for this sample are about 16,000 clones; about 90% of them occurred a single time. The top ten hold approximately 17% of the sample.

Selected pancreatic ductal adenocarcinoma patients had undergone surgery without neoadjuvant therapy. Peripheral blood was collected in heparin tubes, from which PBMCs were isolated by histopaque density gradient and cryopreserved in 10% DMSO. Genomic DNA was extracted from 7 PBMC and about 9 flash-frozen tumor specimens using the DNeasy Blood and Tissue Kit with Proteinase K and RNase treatment. As to this clone: Its antigen specificity is not known. Nothing much larger sits one base from this clone, and base qualities are not available.

The junction shows trimming of 7 bases on V and 2 bases on J, and the gene matches do not reach 6 bases of it. The CDR3 covers 15 residues, taking in both the cysteine and the phenylalanine. Only the CDR3 region is kept as DNA, spanning 45 bases read in frame from base 1. The germline V gene supplies CDR1 MDHEN and CDR2 SYDVKM. Sequenced sample: PBMCs. The rearranged chain carries TRBV28 and TRBJ2-5; 11 central nucleotides agree with TRBD2. This TCR came from a human donor with pancreatic ductal adenocarcinoma. The DNA reads as follows: TGTGCCAGCAAACTAGCGGGAGACCTACAAGAGACCCAGTACTTC. The encoded protein is CASKLAGDLQETQYF.